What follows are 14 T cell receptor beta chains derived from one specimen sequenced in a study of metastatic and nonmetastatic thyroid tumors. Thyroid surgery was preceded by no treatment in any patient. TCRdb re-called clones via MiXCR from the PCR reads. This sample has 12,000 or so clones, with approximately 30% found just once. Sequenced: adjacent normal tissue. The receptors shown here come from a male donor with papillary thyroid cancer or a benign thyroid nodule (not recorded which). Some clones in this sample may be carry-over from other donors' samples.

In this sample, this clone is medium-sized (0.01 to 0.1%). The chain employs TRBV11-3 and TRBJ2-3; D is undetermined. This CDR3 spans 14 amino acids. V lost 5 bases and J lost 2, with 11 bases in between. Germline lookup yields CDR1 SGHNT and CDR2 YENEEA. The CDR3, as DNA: TGTGCCAGCAGCCCAACACCCCTCACAGATACGCAGTATTTT. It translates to CASSPTPLTDTQYF.

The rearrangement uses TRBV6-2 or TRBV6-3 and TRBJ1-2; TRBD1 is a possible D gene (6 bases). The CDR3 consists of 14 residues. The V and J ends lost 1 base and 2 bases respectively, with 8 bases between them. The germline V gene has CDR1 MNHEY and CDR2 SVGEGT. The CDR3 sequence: CASSYFGTNYGYTF. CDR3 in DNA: TGTGCCAGCAGTTACTTCGGGACAAACTATGGCTACACCTTC.

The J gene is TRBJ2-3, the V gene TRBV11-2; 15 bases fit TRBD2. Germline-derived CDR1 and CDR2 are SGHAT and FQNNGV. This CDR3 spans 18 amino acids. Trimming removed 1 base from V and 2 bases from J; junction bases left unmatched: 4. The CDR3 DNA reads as TGTGCCAGCAGCTTAGTCAGGACTAGCGGGGGGGCCACAGATACGCAGTATTTT. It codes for CASSLVRTSGGATDTQYF. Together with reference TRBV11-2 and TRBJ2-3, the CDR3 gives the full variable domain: EAGVAQSPRYKIIEKRQSVAFWCNPISGHATLYWYQQILGQGPKLLIQFQNNGVVDDSQLPKDRFSAERLKGVDSTLKIQPAKLEDSAVYLCASSLVRTSGGATDTQYFGPGTRLTVL.

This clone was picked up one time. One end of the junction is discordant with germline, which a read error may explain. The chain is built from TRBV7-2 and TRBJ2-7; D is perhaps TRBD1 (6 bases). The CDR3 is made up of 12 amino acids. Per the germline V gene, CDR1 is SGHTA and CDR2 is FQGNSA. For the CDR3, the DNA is TGTGCCAGCAGCCCCGTCAGGGGAAAGCACTACTTC. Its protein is CASSPVRGKHYF. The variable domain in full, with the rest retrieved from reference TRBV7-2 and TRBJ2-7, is GAGVSQSPSNKVTEKGKDVELRCDPISGHTALYWYRQSLGQGLEFLIYFQGNSAPDKSGLPSDRFSAERTGGSVSTLTIQRTQQEDSAVYLCASSPVRGKHYFGPGTRLTVT.

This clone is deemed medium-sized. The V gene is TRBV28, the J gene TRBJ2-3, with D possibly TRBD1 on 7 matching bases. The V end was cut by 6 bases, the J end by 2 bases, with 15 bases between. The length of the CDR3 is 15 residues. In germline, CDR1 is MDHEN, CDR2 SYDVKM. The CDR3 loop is CASRSTGDFTDTQYF. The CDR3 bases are TGTGCCAGCAGATCAACAGGGGACTTCACAGATACGCAGTATTTT.

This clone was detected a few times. CDR3 DNA: TGTGCCAGCAGAGGAGCTAGCACAGATACGCAGTATTTT. Protein: CASRGASTDTQYF. The genes are TRBV6-1 and TRBJ2-3; D remains unclear. V lost 6 bases and J 0 bases, leaving 7 bases between the germline ends. This CDR3 comprises 13 residues. The germline gives CDR1 MNHNS, CDR2 SASEGT.

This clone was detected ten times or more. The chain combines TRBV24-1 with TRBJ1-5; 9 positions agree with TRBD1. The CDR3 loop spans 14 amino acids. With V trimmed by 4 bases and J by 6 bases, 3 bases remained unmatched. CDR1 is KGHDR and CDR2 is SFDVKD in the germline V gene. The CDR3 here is CATSEGTGFQPQHF. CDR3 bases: TGTGCCACCAGTGAAGGGACAGGGTTTCAGCCCCAGCATTTT.

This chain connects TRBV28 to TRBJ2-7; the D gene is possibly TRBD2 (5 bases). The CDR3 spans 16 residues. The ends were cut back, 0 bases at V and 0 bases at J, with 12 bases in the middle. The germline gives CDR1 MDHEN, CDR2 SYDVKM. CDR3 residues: CASSLWGSPGSYEQYF. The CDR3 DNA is TGTGCCAGCAGTTTATGGGGGAGTCCGGGCTCCTACGAGCAGTACTTC.

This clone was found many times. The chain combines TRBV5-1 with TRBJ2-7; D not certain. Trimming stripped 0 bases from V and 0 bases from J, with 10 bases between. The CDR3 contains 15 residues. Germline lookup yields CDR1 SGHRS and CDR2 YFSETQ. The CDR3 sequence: CASSLGLGSSYEQYF. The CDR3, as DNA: TGCGCCAGCAGCTTGGGGTTAGGCAGCTCCTACGAGCAGTACTTC. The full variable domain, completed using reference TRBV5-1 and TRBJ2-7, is KAGVTQTPRYLIKTRGQQVTLSCSPISGHRSVSWYQQTPGQGLQFLFEYFSETQRNKGNFPGRFSGRQFSNSRSEMNVSTLELGDSALYLCASSLGLGSSYEQYFGPGTRLTVT.

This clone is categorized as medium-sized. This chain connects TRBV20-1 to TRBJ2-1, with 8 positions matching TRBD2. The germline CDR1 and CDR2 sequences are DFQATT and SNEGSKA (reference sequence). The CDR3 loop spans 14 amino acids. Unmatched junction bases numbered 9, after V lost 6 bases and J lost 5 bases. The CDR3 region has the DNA TGCAGTGCCCTACCGGGACTAGACAACAATGAGCAGTTCTTC. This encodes CSALPGLDNNEQFF.

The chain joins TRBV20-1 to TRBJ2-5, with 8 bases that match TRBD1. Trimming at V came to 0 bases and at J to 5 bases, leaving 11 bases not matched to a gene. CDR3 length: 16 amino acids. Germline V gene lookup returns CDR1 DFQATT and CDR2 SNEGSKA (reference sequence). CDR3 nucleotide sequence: TGCAGTGCTAGAGATTTTTTCAGGGGGCCCCAGGAGACCCAGTACTTC. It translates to CSARDFFRGPQETQYF.

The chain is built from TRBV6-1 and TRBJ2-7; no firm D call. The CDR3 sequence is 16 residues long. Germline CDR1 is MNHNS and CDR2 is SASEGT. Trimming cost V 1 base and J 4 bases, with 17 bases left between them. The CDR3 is CASSEGQTGALYEQYF. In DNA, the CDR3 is TGTGCCAGCAGTGAAGGGCAGACCGGCGCGTTATACGAGCAGTACTTC.

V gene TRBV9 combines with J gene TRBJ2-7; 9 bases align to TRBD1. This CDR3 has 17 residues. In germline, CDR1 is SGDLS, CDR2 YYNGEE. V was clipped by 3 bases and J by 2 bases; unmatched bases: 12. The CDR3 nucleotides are TGTGCCAGCAGCGCTCAGGGACAGGGCAGAGGGACCTACGAGCAGTACTTC. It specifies CASSAQGQGRGTYEQYF.

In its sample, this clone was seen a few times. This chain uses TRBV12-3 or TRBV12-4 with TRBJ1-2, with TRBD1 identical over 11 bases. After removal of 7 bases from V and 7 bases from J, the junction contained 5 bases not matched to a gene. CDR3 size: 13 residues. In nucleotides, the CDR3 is TGTGCCAGCAACCAGGGACAGGGGGGTGGCTACACCTTC. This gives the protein CASNQGQGGGYTF.